Detailed here is one T cell receptor (beta chain). Its antigen is as yet unknown. The CDR3 runs 15 residues. With V trimmed by 7 bases and J by 2 bases, 6 bases remained unmatched. CDR1 is SEHNR and CDR2 is FQNEAQ in the germline V gene (reference sequence). The PCR ran on 60 Vbeta and 13 Jbeta primers. Produced via immunoSEQ multiplex PCR; TCRdb's table is partial and in-frame only. The table includes about 210,000 clones, approximately 78% detected once. The data were taken from a study of cytomegalovirus exposure and HLA in healthy donors. Points from the study as a whole: The later analysis indicated that the majority of CMV-associated TCR beta chains appeared HLA-restricted.

This TCR was sampled from a boy between 10 and 17 years old in good health and CMV-seronegative. The rearrangement uses TRBV7-9 and TRBJ2-2; 8 positions agree with TRBD1. Source material: PBMCs. The CDR3 nucleotides read TGTGCCAGCACCCAGGACAGGGTCAACACCGGGGAGCTGTTTTTT. As protein: CASTQDRVNTGELFF.